These 13 T cell receptor beta chains came from one sample sequenced in a study of CD8+CD57+ T cells in acquired aplastic anemia listed by TCRdb under 2018. Sequencing was carried out with an Illumina HiSeq 2000. Genomic DNA served as template for TCR beta VDJ combination and CDR3 sequence profiling. TCRdb passed the public sequencing reads through fastp at Q25 and MiXCR, retaining productive beta sequences. A single entry per CDR3 protein holds the most common genes and DNA from its merged rows. The sample includes 150,000 to 200,000 distinct CDR3 sequences, with over 60% observed a single time. Roughly 50% of the sample goes to the ten largest clones. The sample taken for sequencing was sorted CD4+, CD8+, or CD8+CD57+ T cells (not recorded which) from PBMCs. The receptors derive from a human donor with severe aplastic anemia or a healthy control (not recorded which).

The rearrangement links TRBV2 to TRBJ2-2, with 7 bases lining up with TRBD2. J was trimmed by 3 bases and V by 6 bases; bases with no gene match: 1. This CDR3 contains 13 residues. Germline values: CDR1 SNHLY, CDR2 FYNNEI. The CDR3 DNA is TGTGCCAGCAGACGGGGGGACACCGGGGAGCTGTTTTTT. This sequence encodes CASRRGDTGELFF.

This clonotype was observed many times. The chain recombines TRBV11-2 with TRBJ1-4; D remains ambiguous. V was cut by 0 bases and J by 10 bases, with 12 bases left in between. The CDR3 is 14 amino acids. The germline CDR1 and CDR2 sequences are SGHAT and FQNNGV. CDR3 region: CASSLDLGPVKLFF. CDR3 sequence (DNA): TGTGCCAGCAGCTTAGATCTGGGTCCAGTAAAACTGTTTTTT.

This rearrangement joins TRBV7-9 to TRBJ2-7, with D possibly matching TRBD2 (6 bases). Germline CDR1 reads SEHNR; CDR2 reads FQNEAQ (reference sequence). The CDR3 sequence is 15 residues long. The V end was cut by 3 bases, the J end by 2 bases, with 14 bases between. CDR3 bases: TGTGCCAGCAGCTTGGAGGGGAGTATGACCTACGAGCAGTACTTC. Its protein is CASSLEGSMTYEQYF.

This clonotype was recorded a few times. The chain employs TRBV20-1 and TRBJ2-6, with a tentative D call TRBD2 (6 bases). Deletions cut 3 bases from V and 0 bases from J, with 12 bases between. This CDR3 has 16 amino acids. Germline CDR1 DFQATT, CDR2 SNEGSKA (reference sequence). Here the CDR3 DNA reads TGCAGTGCTAGTACGGGGGAGATCTCTGGGGCCAACGTCCTGACTTTC. It specifies CSASTGEISGANVLTF.

The chain recombines TRBV7-3 with TRBJ2-1; D remains unclear. CDR1 and CDR2 from the germline V gene are SGHTA and FQGTGA. V gave up 3 bases and J gave up 4 bases, with 7 bases separating them. The CDR3 consists of 13 residues. The CDR3 DNA follows: TGTGCCAGCAGCTTGGCCTTATACAATGAGCAGTTCTTC. It is translated as CASSLALYNEQFF.

This chain joins TRBV4-2 and TRBJ2-7; D gene unclear. The CDR3 has 14 amino acids. V was trimmed by 0 bases and J by 6 bases, leaving 12 bases between them. Per germline, CDR1 LGHNA and CDR2 YNFKEQ. The CDR3 DNA follows: TGTGCCAGCAGCCAAGAGGTTGAGGTGGGCGAGCAGTACTTC. This gives the protein CASSQEVEVGEQYF.

This clonotype has only one observation. CDR3 loop: CASSLPRRQDDDEQFF. The CDR3 bases are TGCGCCAGCAGCTTGCCCAGAAGACAGGACGACGATGAGCAGTTCTTC. V usage is TRBV5-1 and J usage is TRBJ2-1; tentatively, D is TRBD1 (6 bases). The germline V gene has CDR1 SGHRS and CDR2 YFSETQ. The CDR3 contains 16 residues. The V end lost 1 base, the J end lost 8 bases, and 19 bases lay between the germline ends.

In its sample, this clonotype was seen many times. At one end, the junction sequence differs from germline, possibly due to a read error. CDR3 bases: TGCAGTGCAAACGACAGGGTGGGCGATCAAGGGACCCAGTACTTC. Amino acid sequence: CSANDRVGDQGTQYF. V gene TRBV20-1 combines with J gene TRBJ2-5, with 7 bases matching TRBD1. This CDR3 contains 15 residues. The germline V gene encodes CDR1 DFQATT and CDR2 SNEGSKA (reference sequence).

Regarding this clonotype: This could be a read error, since a much larger clone is one nucleotide away. This rearrangement joins TRBV10-3 to TRBJ2-1; TRBD2 aligns across 15 bases. CDR1 is ENHRY and CDR2 is SYGVKD in the germline V gene. The CDR3 extends over 16 amino acids. CDR3 amino acids: CASSYSGTSGGHEQSF. DNA for the CDR3: TGTGCCAGCAGTTACTCGGGGACTAGCGGGGGGCATGAGCAGTCCTTC.

The V call is TRBV7-2, the J call TRBJ2-1, with D hard to call. The CDR3 extends over 15 amino acids. CDR1 and CDR2 (germline): SGHTA, FQGNSA. The V end lost 2 bases, the J end lost 6 bases, and 14 bases lay between the germline ends. This CDR3 is CASSLSSGQSNEQFF. The CDR3 DNA is TGTGCCAGCAGCTTAAGCAGTGGGCAGAGCAATGAGCAGTTCTTC. Full variable domain (rest looked up from reference TRBV7-2 and TRBJ2-1): GAGVSQSPSNKVTEKGKDVELRCDPISGHTALYWYRQSLGQGLEFLIYFQGNSAPDKSGLPSDRFSAERTGGSVSTLTIQRTQQEDSAVYLCASSLSSGQSNEQFFGPGTRLTVL.

This clonotype was recorded a few times. The chain's CDR3 is CASSFHRAGSPLHF. In DNA, the CDR3 is TGTGCCAGCAGTTTCCACAGGGCTGGATCACCCCTCCACTTT. This chain joins TRBV12-3 or TRBV12-4 and TRBJ1-6, with a weak D call TRBD1 (6 bases). V was cut by 3 bases and J by 10 bases, with 13 bases left in between. The length of the CDR3 is 14 residues.

The chain carries TRBV19 and TRBJ2-4, with no clear D. CDR1 LNHDA and CDR2 SQIVND come from the germline V gene (reference sequence). The CDR3 has 10 amino acids. The V end was cut by 6 bases, the J end by 7 bases, with 4 bases between. CDR3 sequence: CASSGNIQYF. The CDR3 bases are TGTGCCAGTAGCGGCAACATTCAGTACTTC.

This clonotype turned up a few times. CDR3 amino acids: CATSDGTGVSPLHF. The CDR3 DNA reads TGTGCCACCAGTGATGGGACAGGAGTCTCACCCCTCCACTTT. This chain uses TRBV24-1 with TRBJ1-6; 8 bases align to TRBD1. With 3 bases clipped from V and 10 bases from J, the junction kept 4 bases outside the gene matches. This CDR3 has 14 residues. Looked up from germline, CDR1 is KGHDR and CDR2 is SFDVKD.